This T cell receptor (beta chain) was obtained from a study of shared clonotypes between healthy human individuals (dated by TCRdb to 2020 to 2022). Notes on the research overall: The cohort included a few men and two women between 18 and 49 years of age. For each donor, CD4 naive and CD4 memory were each given three plates, CD8 naive was given two plates, and CD8 memory was given one plate. Libraries were prepared and TCR repertoires were sequenced by different laboratories using diverse techniques, in order to increase sequencing depth and limit assay-specific biases. Leukapheresis yielded between about 0.85 and 10 billion PBMCs per donor. The study deeply sequenced blood TCR repertoires of five healthy adults to estimate repertoire size and the extent of clonotype sharing between individuals. What the study reported, not specific to this receptor: Sampling was restricted to blood, and TCR repertoires in tissue are likely to differ from TCR repertoires in blood. Naive subsets generally had larger estimated clonotype richness than memory subsets. Pairwise subsampling indicated that sequencing depth was expected to affect the degree of clonotype sharing among donors. Higher generation probabilities were observed for clonotypes shared by all four sorted-subset donors than for non-shared clonotypes. The genetic and exposure-history diversity represented was limited by the small number of donors. When a few donors were compared, the shared fraction of clonotypes was about 5.5% for naive CD4, approximately 3.5% for naive CD8, 2.3% for memory CD4, and about 0.36% for memory CD8. Rarefaction of sorted-subset datasets indicated incomplete sequencing despite the large sequencing depth.

From cysteine to phenylalanine, the CDR3 is 19 amino acids long. Only CDR3 DNA is held: 57 bases, read in frame from base 1. CDR1 and CDR2, per the germline V gene, are SGHRS and YFSETQ. V gives up 1 base and J gives up 1 base, and the segment between their germline ends measures 18 bases. Notes on this clone: Its antigen remains unidentified. There are no base qualities to consult, and no much larger clone falls within one base.

The donors were healthy, HIV-negative adults who had no recently reported acute infections or vaccinations. Every donor was a Caucasian adult living in Nashville, Tennessee, USA. CD4+ T cells were enriched by magnetic negative selection; naive cells were then positively selected on CD45RA, and the negative fraction formed the memory subset. After blood collection by leukapheresis, PBMCs were isolated using Ficoll-Histopaque density gradient centrifugation and then cryopreserved in the vapor phase of liquid nitrogen. Analytical flow cytometry was used to check the purity and quantity of each magnetically sorted T cell population. Each sorted fraction had its genomic DNA isolated and then quantified by UV absorbance on a Nanodrop 2000c. Using the deep immunoSEQ assay, TCR CDR3 regions were amplified from genomic DNA by multiplex PCR. Extracted genomic DNA from each cell subset was spread evenly across all wells of several immunoSEQ 96-well plates, with each plate serving as a replicate. For sorted subsets, 150 to 250 ng genomic DNA, equal to tens of thousands of T cell genomes, was loaded into each replicate PCR. The purified libraries were quantified using a Qubit 3.0 fluorometer, sized with a Bioanalyzer 2100, and then quantified again using the KAPA Library Quantification kit. Every immunoSEQ 96-well plate was sequenced on a dedicated single-read 150-cycle Illumina NextSeq 550 flow cell. The original pipeline was this. The immunoSEQ output contained only junctional sequences without quality scores, so filtering could not match that applied to full-length reads. Sequences were annotated with PyIR, a Python wrapper for IgBLAST v1.9, using IMGT germline references to assign V/J genes and CDR3. Any read was removed if the V/J assignment was weak (E-value above 1e-6), the CDR3 was missing, or the read contained stop codons, out-of-frame junctions, or ambiguous translated residues. V3J clonotypes were defined as sequences sharing an identical inferred V gene, J gene, and CDR3 amino acid sequence. Percentage overlap between repertoires was computed as shared unique clonotypes divided by the size of the smaller repertoire. Richness of each repertoire was evaluated using RTK rarefaction, the Chao1 estimator, and Recon v2.1 estimates of unobserved clonotypes. Generation probabilities for all TCRbeta clonotypes obtained by the gDNA method from a handful of donors were computed using OLGA. Sourced from immuneACCESS, this table was stored by TCRdb with only in-frame sequences that have V and J called. A share of the clones is absent; for the studies checked, an unresolved V gene accounts for under half, and the remainder has no known explanation. V, J and clone size reflect that table, while D and trimming were determined from the DNA. The table for this sample lists over a million clones; less than 99% of them were counted only once. Over 0.3% of the sample is in the top ten clones.

This clonotype originated in a man younger than 45 in good health. Sequencing used naive CD4+ T cells sorted from blood. The label giving this sample's cell subset or site can be read as: CD45RA+ positively selected. The V gene is TRBV5-1 and the J gene is TRBJ2-6; perhaps TRBD1 is the D gene, with 6 bases matching. The CDR3 protein: CASSLLGAYKQSGANVLTF. The base sequence is TGCGCCAGCAGCTTGTTGGGGGCCTATAAACAATCTGGGGCCAACGTCCTGACTTTC. The full variable domain, completed from the reference TRBV5-1 and TRBJ2-6 proteins outside the CDR3, reads KAGVTQTPRYLIKTRGQQVTLSCSPISGHRSVSWYQQTPGQGLQFLFEYFSETQRNKGNFPGRFSGRQFSNSRSEMNVSTLELGDSALYLCASSLLGAYKQSGANVLTFGAGSRLTVL.